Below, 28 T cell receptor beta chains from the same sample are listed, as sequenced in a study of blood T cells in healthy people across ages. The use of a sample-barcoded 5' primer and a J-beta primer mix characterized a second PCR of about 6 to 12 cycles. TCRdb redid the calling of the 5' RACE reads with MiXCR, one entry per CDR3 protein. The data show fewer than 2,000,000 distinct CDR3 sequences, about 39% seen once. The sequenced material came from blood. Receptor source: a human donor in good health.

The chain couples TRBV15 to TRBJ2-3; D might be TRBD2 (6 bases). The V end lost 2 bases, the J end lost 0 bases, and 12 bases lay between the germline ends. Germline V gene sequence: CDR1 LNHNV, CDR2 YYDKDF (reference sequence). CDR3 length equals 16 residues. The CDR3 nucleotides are TGTGCCACCAGCAGATTGGGGGGACCAAGCACAGATACGCAGTATTTT. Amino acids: CATSRLGGPSTDTQYF. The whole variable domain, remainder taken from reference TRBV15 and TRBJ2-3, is DAMVIQNPRYQVTQFGKPVTLSCSQTLNHNVMYWYQQKSSQAPKLLFHYYDKDFNNEADTPDNFQSRRPNTSFCFLDIRSPGLGDTAMYLCATSRLGGPSTDTQYFGPGTRLTVL.

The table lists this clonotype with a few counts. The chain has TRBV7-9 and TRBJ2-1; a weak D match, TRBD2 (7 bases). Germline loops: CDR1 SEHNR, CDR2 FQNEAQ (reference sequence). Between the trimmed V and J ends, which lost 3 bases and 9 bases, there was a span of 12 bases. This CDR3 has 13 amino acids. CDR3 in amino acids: CASSFGGGREQFF. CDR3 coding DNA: TGTGCCAGCAGCTTTGGGGGGGGGCGTGAGCAGTTCTTC. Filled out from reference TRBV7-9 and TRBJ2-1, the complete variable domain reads DTGVSQNPRHKITKRGQNVTFRCDPISEHNRLYWYRQTLGQGPEFLTYFQNEAQLEKSRLLSDRFSAERPKGSFSTLEIQRTEQGDSAMYLCASSFGGGREQFFGPGTRLTVL.

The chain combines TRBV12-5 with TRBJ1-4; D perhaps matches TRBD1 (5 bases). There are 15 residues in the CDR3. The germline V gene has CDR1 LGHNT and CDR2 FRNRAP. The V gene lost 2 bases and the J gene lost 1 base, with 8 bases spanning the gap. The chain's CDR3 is CASGLRGGTNEKLFF. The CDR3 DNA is TGTGCTAGTGGTTTGAGGGGAGGAACTAATGAAAAACTGTTTTTT.

The CDR3 sequence is CSVALLVTGELFF. The CDR3 nucleotides are TGCAGCGTTGCGTTACTGGTCACCGGGGAGCTGTTTTTT. The chain links TRBV29-1 to TRBJ2-2; D is unresolved. CDR3 length: 13 residues. CDR1 SQVTM and CDR2 ANQGSEA come from the germline V gene. Trimming took 4 bases from V and 4 from J, leaving 10 bases between them.

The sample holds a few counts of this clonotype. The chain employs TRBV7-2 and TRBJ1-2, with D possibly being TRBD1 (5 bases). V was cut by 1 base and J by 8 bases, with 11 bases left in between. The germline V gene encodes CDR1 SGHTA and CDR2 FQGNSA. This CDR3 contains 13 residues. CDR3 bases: TGTGCCAGCAGCTTAGGATTCCAGGGCGGCTACACCTTC. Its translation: CASSLGFQGGYTF.

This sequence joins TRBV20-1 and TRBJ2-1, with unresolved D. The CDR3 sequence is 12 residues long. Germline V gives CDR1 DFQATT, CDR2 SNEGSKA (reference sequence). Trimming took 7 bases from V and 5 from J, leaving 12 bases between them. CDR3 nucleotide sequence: TGCAGTGGGTCACAGTTTGACAATGAGCAGTTCTTC. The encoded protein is CSGSQFDNEQFF.

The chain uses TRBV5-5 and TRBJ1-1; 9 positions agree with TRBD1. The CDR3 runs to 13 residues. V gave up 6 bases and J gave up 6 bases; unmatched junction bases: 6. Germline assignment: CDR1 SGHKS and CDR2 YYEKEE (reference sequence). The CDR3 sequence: CASTTGQGPEAFF. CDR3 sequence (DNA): TGTGCCAGCACCACGGGACAGGGTCCTGAAGCTTTCTTT.

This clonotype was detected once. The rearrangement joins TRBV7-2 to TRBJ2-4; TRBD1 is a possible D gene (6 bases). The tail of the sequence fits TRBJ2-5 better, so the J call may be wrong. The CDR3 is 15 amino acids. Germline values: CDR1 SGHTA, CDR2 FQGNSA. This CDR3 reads CASSLGTAVIETQYF. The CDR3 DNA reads TGTGCCAGCAGCTTAGGGACAGCGGTTATTGAGACCCAGTACTTC.

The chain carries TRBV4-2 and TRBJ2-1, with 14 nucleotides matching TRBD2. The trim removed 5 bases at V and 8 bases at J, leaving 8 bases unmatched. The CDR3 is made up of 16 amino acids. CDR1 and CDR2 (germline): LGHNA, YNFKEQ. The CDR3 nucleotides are TGTGCCAGCAGCTCCCAGACTAGCGGGGGGGCGGATGAGCAGTTCTTC. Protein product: CASSSQTSGGADEQFF.

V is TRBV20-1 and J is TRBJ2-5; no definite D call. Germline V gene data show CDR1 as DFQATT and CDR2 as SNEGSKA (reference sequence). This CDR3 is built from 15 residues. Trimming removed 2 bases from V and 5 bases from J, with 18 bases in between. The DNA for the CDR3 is TGCAGTGCTAGAACTATAGGGCATTTATGGGAGACCCAGTACTTC. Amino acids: CSARTIGHLWETQYF.

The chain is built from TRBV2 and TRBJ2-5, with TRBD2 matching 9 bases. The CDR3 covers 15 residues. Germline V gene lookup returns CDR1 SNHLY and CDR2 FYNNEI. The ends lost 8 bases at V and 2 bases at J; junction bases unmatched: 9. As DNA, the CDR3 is TGTGCCAGCTGGGGTAGCGGGGGCCGTCAAGAGACCCAGTACTTC. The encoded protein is CASWGSGGRQETQYF.

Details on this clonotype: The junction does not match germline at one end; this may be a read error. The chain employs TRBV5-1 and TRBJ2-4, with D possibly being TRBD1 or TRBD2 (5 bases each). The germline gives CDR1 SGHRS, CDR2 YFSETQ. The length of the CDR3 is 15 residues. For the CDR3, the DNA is TGCGCCAACAGCACAGATGACACAGGCTTTGGGGAGCAGTACTTC. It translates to CANSTDDTGFGEQYF.

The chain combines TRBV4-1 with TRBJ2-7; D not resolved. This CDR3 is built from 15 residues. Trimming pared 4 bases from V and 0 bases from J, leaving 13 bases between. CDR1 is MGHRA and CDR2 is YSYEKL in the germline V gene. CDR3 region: CASSLFKTDSYEQYF. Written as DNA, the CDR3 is TGCGCCAGCAGCCTCTTTAAGACGGACTCCTACGAGCAGTACTTC.

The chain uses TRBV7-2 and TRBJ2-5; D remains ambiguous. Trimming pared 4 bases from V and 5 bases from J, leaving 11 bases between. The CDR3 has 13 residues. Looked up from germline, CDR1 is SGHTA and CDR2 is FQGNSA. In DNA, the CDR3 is TGTGCCAGCAGCTCCCTCCCCTCGGAGACCCAGTACTTC. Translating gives CASSSLPSETQYF. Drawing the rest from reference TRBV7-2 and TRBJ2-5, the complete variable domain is GAGVSQSPSNKVTEKGKDVELRCDPISGHTALYWYRQSLGQGLEFLIYFQGNSAPDKSGLPSDRFSAERTGGSVSTLTIQRTQQEDSAVYLCASSSLPSETQYFGPGTRLLVL.

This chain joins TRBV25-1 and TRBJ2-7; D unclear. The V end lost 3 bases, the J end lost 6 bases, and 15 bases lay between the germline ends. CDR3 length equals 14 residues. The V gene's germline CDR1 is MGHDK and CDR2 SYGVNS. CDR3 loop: CASSESQLSREQYF. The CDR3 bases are TGTGCCAGCAGTGAGTCCCAGTTAAGTCGCGAGCAGTACTTC.

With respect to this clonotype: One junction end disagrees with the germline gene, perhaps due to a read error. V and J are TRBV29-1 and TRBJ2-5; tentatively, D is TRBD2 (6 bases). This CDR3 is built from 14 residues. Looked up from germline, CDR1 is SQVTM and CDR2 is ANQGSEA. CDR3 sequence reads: CSVEVGRFQEIQYF. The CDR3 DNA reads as TGCAGCGTTGAAGTGGGGAGGTTCCAAGAGATCCAGTACTTC.

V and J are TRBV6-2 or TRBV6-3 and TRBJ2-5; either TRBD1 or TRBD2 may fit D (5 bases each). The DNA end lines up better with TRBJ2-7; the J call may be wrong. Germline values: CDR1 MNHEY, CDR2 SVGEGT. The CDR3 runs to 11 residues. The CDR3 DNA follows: TGTGCCAGCGGGGGTTTCCACGAGCAGTACTTC. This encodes CASGGFHEQYF.

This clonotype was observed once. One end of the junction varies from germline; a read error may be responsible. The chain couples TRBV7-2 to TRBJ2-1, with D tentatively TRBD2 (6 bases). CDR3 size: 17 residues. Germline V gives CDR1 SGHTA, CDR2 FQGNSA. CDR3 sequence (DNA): TGTGCCAGCAGCTTAGAGAGCGGACTAAGCTCCTACGATGAGCAGTTCTTC. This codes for CASSLESGLSSYDEQFF.

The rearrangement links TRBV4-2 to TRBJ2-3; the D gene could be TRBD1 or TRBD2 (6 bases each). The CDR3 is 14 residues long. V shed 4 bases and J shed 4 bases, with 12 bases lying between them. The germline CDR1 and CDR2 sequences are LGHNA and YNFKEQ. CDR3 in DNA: TGTGCCAGCAGCCGCCCGGGGGCGTCAGATACGCAGTATTTT. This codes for CASSRPGASDTQYF.

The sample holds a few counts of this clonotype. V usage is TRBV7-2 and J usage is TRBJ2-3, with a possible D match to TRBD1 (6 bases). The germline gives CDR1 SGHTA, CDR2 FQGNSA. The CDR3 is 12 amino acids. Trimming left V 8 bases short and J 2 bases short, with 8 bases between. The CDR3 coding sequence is TGTGCCAGCGGACAGATCACAGATACGCAGTATTTT. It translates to CASGQITDTQYF.

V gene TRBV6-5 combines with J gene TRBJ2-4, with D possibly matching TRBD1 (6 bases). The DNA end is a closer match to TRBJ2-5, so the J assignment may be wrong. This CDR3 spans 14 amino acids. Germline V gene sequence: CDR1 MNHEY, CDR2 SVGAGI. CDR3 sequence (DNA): TGTGCCAGCAGTTACTCAAAGGGGGAAGAGACCCAGTACTTC. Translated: CASSYSKGEETQYF.

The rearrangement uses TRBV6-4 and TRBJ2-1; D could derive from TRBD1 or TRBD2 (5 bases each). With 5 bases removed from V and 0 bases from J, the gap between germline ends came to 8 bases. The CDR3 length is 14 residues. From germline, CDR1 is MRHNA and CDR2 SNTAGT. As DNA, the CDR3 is TGTGCCAGCAGTAGGGACCTCTCCTACAATGAGCAGTTCTTC. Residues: CASSRDLSYNEQFF.

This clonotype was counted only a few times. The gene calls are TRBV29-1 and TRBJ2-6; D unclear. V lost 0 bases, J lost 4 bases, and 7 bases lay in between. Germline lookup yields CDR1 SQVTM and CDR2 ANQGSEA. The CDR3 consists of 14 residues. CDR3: CSVEESRGANVLTF. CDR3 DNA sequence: TGCAGCGTTGAAGAAAGTAGAGGGGCCAACGTCCTGACTTTC.

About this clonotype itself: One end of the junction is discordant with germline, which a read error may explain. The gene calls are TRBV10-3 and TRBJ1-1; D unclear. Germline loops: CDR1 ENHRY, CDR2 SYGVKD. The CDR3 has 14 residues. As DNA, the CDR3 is TGTGCCATCAGTGAGAGACCGGGCGCCACTGGAGCTTTCTTT. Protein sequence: CAISERPGATGAFF.

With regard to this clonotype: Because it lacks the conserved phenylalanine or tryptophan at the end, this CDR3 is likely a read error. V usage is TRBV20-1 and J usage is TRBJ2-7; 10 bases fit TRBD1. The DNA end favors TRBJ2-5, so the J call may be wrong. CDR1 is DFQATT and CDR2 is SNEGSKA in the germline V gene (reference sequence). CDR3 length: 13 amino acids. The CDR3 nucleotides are TGCAGTGCGGGAGGGACAGGGGCAGAGACCCAGTACTGC. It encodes CSAGGTGAETQYC.

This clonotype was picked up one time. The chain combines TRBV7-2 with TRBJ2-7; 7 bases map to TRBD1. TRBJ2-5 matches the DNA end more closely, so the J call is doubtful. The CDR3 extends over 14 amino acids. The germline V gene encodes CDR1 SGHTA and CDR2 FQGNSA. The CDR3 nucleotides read TGTGCCAGCAGCCGGGACAGAACCGTCGAGACCCAGTACTTC. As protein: CASSRDRTVETQYF.

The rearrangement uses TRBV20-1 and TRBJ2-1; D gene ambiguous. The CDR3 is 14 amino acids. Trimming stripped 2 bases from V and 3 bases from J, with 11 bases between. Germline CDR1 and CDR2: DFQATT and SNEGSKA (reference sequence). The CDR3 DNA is TGCAGTGCTAGAAAAGGACGCCACTACAATGAGCAGTTCTTC. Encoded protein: CSARKGRHYNEQFF.

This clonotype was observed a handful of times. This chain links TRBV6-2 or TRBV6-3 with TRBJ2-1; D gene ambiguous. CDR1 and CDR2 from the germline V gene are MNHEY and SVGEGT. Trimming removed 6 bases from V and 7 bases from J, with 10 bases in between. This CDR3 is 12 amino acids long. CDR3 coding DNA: TGTGCCAGCAGGCAGAGGAAGAATGAGCAGTTCTTC. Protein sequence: CASRQRKNEQFF.